Following are 5 T cell receptor beta chains from one sample sequenced in a study of post-analysis software for immune sequencing data. Whole-study findings and limits: When patients were compared with controls, about five TRBV segments were more frequent, TRBV5-6, TRBV5-1 and TRBV20-1 among them.

Their antigen targets remain unknown. The library was made from cDNA and included unique molecular identifiers. TCRdb used MiXCR to reprocess the PCR reads, holding one entry per CDR3 protein. The data show some 370,000 distinct CDR3 sequences, with approximately 38% seen just once and around 15% held by the top ten. The sample consisted of blood. The receptors derive from a girl between 10 and 17 years old with multiple sclerosis.

V is TRBV28 and J is TRBJ2-7; D is ambiguous. CDR3 length: 14 residues. Trimming cost V 3 bases and J 2 bases, with 11 bases left between them. CDR1 is MDHEN, CDR2 SYDVKM, per germline. Here the CDR3 reads CASSLSQETYEQYF. CDR3 nucleotide sequence: TGTGCCAGCAGTTTGTCGCAGGAGACCTACGAGCAGTACTTC.

This clonotype was detected a few times. This chain links TRBV12-3 or TRBV12-4 with TRBJ1-2; D ambiguous. The CDR3 consists of 14 residues. V dropped 6 bases and J dropped 6 bases, with 17 bases sitting between them. In DNA, the CDR3 is TGTGCCAGCAGCCCGTCCGTCCGGCGAGATGGCTACACCTTC. Translated: CASSPSVRRDGYTF.

Written as DNA, the CDR3 is TGCAGCGTTGAAGATTCCGCTAACTATGGCTACACCTTC. This translates into CSVEDSANYGYTF. The J gene is TRBJ1-2, the V gene TRBV29-1; D gene ambiguous. The ends were cut back, 0 bases at V and 0 bases at J, with 5 bases in the middle. Germline V gene data show CDR1 as SQVTM and CDR2 as ANQGSEA. This CDR3 is 13 amino acids long.

The chain links TRBV7-2 to TRBJ2-1; tentative D call: TRBD2 (5 bases). Germline CDR1 and CDR2: SGHTA and FQGNSA. The CDR3 spans 13 residues. Trimming removed 1 base at V and 9 bases at J, with 10 bases between. The CDR3 is CASSLGEGSEQFF. The CDR3 DNA sequence: TGTGCCAGCAGCTTAGGGGAAGGGAGTGAGCAGTTCTTC.

As regards this clonotype: This may be a read error: a much more frequent sequence differs by one nucleotide. This sequence joins TRBV5-1 and TRBJ2-1; TRBD1 might be the D (6 bases). V dropped 7 bases and J dropped 1 base, with 15 bases sitting between them. The length of the CDR3 is 15 residues. Germline V gene lookup returns CDR1 SGHRS and CDR2 YFSETQ. CDR3 in amino acids: CASRRGRRSYNEQFF. In DNA form, the CDR3 reads TGCGCCAGCCGCAGGGGCAGGAGATCCTACAATGAGCAGTTCTTC.